This T cell receptor beta chain is from a study of T cells in Graves' hyperthyroidism and ophthalmopathy. Study context: Peripheral blood sampling occurred at initial diagnosis, before any treatment. Points from the study as a whole: In blood, most of the thyroid clonotypes expanded above 0.001 were also present. From stable hyperthyroidism, ophthalmopathy was separated by a 13 V-J model.

The germline V and J ends were trimmed by 5 bases and 0 bases, with 10 bases remaining between them. CDR3 length: 14 residues. Germline values: CDR1 MNHNS, CDR2 SASEGT. RNA transcripts were the template for amplifying TCR beta CDR3 regions. RT-PCR in the first round (using the HTBI primer set) targeted the TCR CDR3. TCRdb passed the multiplex PCR reads through MiXCR, listing each CDR3 protein once. The repertoire includes 530,000 or so distinct CDR3 sequences, 15% to 20% of them detected once, and around 17% sits in the top ten. This clonotype was recorded at least ten times. Antigen unknown. Sequencing was done on a sample of blood. This rearrangement joins TRBV6-1 to TRBJ1-1; a possible D gene is TRBD1 (5 bases). The sequence derives from a woman under 30 with Graves' ophthalmopathy. CDR3 bases: TGTGCCAGCAGTACAGGTTCTATGAACACTGAAGCTTTCTTT. Encoded protein: CASSTGSMNTEAFF.